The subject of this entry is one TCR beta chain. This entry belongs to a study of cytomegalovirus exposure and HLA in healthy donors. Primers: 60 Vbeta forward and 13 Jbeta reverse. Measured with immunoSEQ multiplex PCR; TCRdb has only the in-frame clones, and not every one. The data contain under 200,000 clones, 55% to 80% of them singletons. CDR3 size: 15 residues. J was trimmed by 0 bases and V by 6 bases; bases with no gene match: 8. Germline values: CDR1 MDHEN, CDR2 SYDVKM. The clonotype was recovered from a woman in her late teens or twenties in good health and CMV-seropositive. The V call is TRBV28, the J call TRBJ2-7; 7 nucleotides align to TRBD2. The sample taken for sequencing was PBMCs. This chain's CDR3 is CASRPRDYLSYEQYF. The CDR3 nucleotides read TGTGCCAGCAGACCACGGGACTACCTCTCCTACGAGCAGTACTTC.